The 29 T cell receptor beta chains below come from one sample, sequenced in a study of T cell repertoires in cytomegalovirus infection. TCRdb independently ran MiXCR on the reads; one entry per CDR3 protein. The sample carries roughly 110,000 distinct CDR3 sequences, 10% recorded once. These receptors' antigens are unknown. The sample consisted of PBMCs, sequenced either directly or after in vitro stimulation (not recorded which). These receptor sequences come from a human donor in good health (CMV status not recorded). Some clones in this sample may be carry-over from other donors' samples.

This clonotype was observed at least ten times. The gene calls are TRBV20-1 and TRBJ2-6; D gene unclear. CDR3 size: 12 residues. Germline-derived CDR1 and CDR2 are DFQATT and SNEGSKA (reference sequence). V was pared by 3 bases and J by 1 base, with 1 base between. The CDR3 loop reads CSARSGANVLTF. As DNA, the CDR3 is TGCAGTGCTAGGTCTGGGGCCAACGTCCTGACTTTC.

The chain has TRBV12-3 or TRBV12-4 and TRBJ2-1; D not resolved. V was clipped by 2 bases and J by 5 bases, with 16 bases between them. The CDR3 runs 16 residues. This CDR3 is CASSLKRALPNNEQFF. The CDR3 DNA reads TGTGCCAGCAGTTTAAAAAGGGCCCTCCCCAACAATGAGCAGTTCTTC.

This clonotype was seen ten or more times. Written as DNA, the CDR3 is TGTGCCAGCAGCTTACCGATCCGGGGACCCCGACCCTACGAGCAGTACTTC. Translation: CASSLPIRGPRPYEQYF. J is TRBJ2-7 and V is TRBV7-8; either TRBD1 or TRBD2 may fit D (5 bases each). V gave up 2 bases and J gave up 2 bases, with 19 bases separating them. This CDR3 spans 17 amino acids. Germline V gives CDR1 SGHVS, CDR2 FQNEAQ.

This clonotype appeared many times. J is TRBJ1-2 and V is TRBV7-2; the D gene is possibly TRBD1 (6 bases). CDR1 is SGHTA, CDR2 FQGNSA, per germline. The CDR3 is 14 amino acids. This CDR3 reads CAEGEGSSNYGYTF. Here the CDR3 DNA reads TGTGCAGAGGGGGAGGGCTCCTCTAACTATGGCTACACCTTC.

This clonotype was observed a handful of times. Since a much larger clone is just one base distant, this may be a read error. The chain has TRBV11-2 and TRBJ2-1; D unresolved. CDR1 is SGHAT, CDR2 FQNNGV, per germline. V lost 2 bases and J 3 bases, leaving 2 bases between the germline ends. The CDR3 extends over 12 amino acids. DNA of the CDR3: TGTGCCAGCAGCTTATACTACAATGAGCAGTTCTTC. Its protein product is CASSLYYNEQFF.

The CDR3 DNA follows: TGCAGTGCTGGGACTAGCGTGGGGTCAGATACGCAGTATTTT. Its translation is CSAGTSVGSDTQYF. The chain carries TRBV20-1 and TRBJ2-3, with TRBD2 identical over 10 bases. The CDR3 length is 14 residues. CDR1 and CDR2 from the germline V gene are DFQATT and SNEGSKA (reference sequence). The V segment lost 5 bases and the J segment 4 bases; nucleotides outside the gene matches: 6.

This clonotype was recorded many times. In DNA, the CDR3 is TGTGCCAGCAGTTTCGCGTTCGGGGAGCTGTTTTTT. It encodes CASSFAFGELFF. V and J are TRBV27 and TRBJ2-2; no reliable D call. The CDR3 contains 12 residues. Trimming shortened V by 3 bases and J by 7 bases, and 6 bases separated the two germline ends. Germline CDR1 reads MNHEY; CDR2 reads SMNVEV (reference sequence).

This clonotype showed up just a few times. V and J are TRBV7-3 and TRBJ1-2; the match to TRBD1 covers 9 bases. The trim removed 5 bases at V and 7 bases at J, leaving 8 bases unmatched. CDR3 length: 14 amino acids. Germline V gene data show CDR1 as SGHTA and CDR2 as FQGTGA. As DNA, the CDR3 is TGTGCCAGCAGCGACGGACAGGGGACCGGTGGCTACACCTTC. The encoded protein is CASSDGQGTGGYTF.

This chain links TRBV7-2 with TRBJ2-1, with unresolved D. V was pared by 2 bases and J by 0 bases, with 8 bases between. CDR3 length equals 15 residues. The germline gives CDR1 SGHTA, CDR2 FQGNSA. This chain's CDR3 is CASSLSCSSYNEQFF. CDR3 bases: TGTGCCAGCAGCTTATCGTGCAGCTCCTACAATGAGCAGTTCTTC.

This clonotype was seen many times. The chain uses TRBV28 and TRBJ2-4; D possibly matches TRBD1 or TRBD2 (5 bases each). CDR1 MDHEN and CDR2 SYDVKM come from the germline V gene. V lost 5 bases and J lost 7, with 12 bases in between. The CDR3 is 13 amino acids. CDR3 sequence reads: CASSPSGPNIQYF. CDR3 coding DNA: TGTGCCAGCAGTCCCTCGGGACCGAACATTCAGTACTTC.

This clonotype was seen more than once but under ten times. CDR3 DNA sequence: TGTGCCAGTAGTGGAGGACTAGCGGGACCCCCCTATTTT. It yields the protein CASSGGLAGPPYF. The chain joins TRBV19 to TRBJ2-3; 12 nucleotides align to TRBD2. Germline CDR1 is LNHDA and CDR2 is SQIVND (reference sequence). The junction had 9 bases not matched to a gene; V was cut back by 5 bases and J by 15 bases. The CDR3 spans 13 residues.

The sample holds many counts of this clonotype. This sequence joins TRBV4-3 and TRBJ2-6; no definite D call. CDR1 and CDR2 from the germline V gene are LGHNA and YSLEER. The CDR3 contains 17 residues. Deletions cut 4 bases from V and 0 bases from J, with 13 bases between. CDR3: CASSLDWIVSGANVLTF. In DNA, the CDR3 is TGCGCCAGCAGCCTCGACTGGATTGTCTCTGGGGCCAACGTCCTGACTTTC.

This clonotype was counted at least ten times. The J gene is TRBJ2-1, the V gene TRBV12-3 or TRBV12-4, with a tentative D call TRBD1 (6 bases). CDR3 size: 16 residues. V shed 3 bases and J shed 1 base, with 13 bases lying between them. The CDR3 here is CASSLGHRVSYNEQFF. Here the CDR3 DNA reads TGTGCCAGCAGTTTGGGCCACAGGGTATCCTACAATGAGCAGTTCTTC.

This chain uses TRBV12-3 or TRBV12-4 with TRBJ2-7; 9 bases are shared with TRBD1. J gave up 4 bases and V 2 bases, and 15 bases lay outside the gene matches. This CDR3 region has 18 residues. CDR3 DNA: TGTGCCAGCAGTTTAACTTCGATAAGCGGACAGGGGTGGTACGAGCAGTACTTC. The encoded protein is CASSLTSISGQGWYEQYF.

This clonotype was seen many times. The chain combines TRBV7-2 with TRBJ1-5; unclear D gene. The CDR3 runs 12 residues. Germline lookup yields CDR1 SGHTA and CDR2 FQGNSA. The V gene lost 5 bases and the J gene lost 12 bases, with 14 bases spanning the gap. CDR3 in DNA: TGTGCCAGCAGCAAAATCGGCCGGTTCCAGCATTTT. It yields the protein CASSKIGRFQHF.

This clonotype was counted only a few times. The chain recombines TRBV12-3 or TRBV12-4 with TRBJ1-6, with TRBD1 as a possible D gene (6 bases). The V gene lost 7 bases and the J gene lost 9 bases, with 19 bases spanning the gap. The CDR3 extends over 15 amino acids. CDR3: CASTLGGGSGSPLHF. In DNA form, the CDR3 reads TGTGCCAGCACCCTAGGGGGGGGATCGGGTTCACCCCTCCACTTT.

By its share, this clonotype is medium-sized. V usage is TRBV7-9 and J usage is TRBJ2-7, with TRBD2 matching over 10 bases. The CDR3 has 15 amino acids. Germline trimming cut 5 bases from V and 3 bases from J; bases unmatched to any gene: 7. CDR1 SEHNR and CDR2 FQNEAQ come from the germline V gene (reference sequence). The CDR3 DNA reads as TGTGCCAGCAGCCCCAGCGGGAGGGCTGGCTACGAGCAGTACGTC. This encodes CASSPSGRAGYEQYV.

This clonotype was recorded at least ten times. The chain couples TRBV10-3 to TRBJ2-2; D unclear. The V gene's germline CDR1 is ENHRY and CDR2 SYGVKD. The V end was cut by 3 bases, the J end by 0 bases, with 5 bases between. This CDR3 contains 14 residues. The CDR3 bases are TGTGCCATCAGTGAAGGGTCGAACACCGGGGAGCTGTTTTTT. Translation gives CAISEGSNTGELFF.

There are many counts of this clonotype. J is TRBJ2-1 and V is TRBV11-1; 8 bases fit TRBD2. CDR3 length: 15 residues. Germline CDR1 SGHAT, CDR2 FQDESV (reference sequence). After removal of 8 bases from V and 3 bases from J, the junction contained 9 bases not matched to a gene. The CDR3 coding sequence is TGTGCCAGCGGCCATTCGAGCGGGAGCTACAATGAGCAGTTCTTC. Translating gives CASGHSSGSYNEQFF.

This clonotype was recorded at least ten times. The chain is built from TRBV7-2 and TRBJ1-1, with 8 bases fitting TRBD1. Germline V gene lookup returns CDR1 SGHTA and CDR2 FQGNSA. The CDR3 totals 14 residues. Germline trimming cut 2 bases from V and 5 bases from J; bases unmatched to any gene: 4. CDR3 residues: CASSLSGGLTEAFF. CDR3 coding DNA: TGTGCCAGCAGCTTATCAGGGGGCTTAACTGAAGCTTTCTTT.

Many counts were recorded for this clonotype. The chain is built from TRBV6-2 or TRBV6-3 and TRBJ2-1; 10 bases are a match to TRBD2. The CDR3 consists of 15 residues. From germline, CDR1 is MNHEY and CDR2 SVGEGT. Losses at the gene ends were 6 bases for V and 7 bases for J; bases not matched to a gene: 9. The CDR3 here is CASRPPGLALNEQFF. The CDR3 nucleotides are TGTGCCAGCAGACCACCGGGACTAGCGCTGAATGAGCAGTTCTTC.

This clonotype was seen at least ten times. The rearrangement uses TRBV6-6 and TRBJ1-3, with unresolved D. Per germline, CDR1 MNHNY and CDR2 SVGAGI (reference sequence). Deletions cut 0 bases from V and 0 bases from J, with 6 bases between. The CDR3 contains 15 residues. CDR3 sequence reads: CASSYSRSSGNTIYF. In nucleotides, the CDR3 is TGTGCCAGCAGTTACTCTCGCAGCTCTGGAAACACCATATATTTT.

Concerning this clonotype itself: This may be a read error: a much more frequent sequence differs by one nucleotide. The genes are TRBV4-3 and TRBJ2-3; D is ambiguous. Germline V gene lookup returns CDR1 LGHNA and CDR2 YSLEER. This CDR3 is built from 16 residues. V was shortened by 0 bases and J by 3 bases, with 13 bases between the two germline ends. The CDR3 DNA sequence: TGCGCCAGCAGCCAAGACCCAGCCCGCCAAACAGATACGCAGTATTTT. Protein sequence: CASSQDPARQTDTQYF.

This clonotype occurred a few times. The CDR3 region is CASSRNVIPQGGHTEAFF. The CDR3 nucleotides read TGTGCCAGCAGCCGGAACGTCATTCCGCAGGGGGGTCACACTGAAGCTTTCTTT. This chain links TRBV27 with TRBJ1-1, with 7 bases fitting TRBD1. There are 18 residues in the CDR3. The germline V gene has CDR1 MNHEY and CDR2 SMNVEV (reference sequence). The V and J ends lost 6 bases and 3 bases, in that order; junction bases with no gene match: 19.

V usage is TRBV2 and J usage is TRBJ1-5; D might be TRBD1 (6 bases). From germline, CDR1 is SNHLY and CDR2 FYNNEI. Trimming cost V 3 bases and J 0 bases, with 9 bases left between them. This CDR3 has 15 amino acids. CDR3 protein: CASSETGYSNQPQHF. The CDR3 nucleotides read TGTGCCAGCAGTGAGACAGGTTATAGCAATCAGCCCCAGCATTTT.

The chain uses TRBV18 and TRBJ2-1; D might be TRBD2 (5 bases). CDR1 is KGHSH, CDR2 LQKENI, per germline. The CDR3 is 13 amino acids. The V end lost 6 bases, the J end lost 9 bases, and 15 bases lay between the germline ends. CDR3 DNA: TGTGCCAGCTCTGGACTCCCCAGTTCTGAGCAGTTCTTC. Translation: CASSGLPSSEQFF.

CDR3 coding DNA: TGTGCCAGCAGTTTCCCCAGAGTCGCCCCCTACGAGCAGTACGTC. Encoded protein: CASSFPRVAPYEQYV. The chain employs TRBV28 and TRBJ2-7, with unresolved D. Trimming pared 3 bases from V and 2 bases from J, leaving 14 bases between. Germline loops: CDR1 MDHEN, CDR2 SYDVKM. This CDR3 has 15 amino acids.

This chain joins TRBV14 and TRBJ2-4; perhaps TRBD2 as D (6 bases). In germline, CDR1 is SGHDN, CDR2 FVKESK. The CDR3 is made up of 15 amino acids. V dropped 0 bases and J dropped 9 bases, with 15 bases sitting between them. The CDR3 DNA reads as TGTGCCAGCAGCCAAGAATTAATGGGGGGAAGCATTCAGTACTTC. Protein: CASSQELMGGSIQYF.

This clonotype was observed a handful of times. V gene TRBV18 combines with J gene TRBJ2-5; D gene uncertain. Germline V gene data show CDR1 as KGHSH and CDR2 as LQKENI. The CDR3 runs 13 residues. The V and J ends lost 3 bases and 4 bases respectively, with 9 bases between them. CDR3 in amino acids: CASSPAVGETQYF. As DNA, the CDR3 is TGTGCCAGCTCACCCGCAGTAGGAGAGACCCAGTACTTC.